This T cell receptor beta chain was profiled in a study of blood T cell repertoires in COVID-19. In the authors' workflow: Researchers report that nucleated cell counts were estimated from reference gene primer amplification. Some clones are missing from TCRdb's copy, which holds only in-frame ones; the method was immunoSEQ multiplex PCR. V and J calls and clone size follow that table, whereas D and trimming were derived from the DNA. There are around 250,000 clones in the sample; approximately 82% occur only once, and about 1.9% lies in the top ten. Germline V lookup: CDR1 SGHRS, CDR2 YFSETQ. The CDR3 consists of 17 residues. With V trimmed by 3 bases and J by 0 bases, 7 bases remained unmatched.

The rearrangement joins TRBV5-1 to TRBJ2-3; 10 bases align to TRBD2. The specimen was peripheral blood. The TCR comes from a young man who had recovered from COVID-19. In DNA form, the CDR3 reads TGCGCCAGCAGCTACTTACTAGCGGGACCAAGCACAGATACGCAGTATTTT. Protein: CASSYLLAGPSTDTQYF.